The 15 T cell receptor beta chains reported below all come from one sample, sequenced in a study of blood T cell repertoires in COVID-19. Method: immunoSEQ multiplex PCR; TCRdb's copy keeps in-frame clones and lacks some. The repertoire holds a few hundred thousand clones, with around 84% as singletons. Source material: peripheral blood. Receptors originate from a man between 60 and 70 years old with acute or convalescent COVID-19.

In DNA form, the CDR3 reads TGTGCCAGCAGTTTATCTCACTCCTACGAGCAGTACTTC. As protein: CASSLSHSYEQYF. V is TRBV27 and J is TRBJ2-7; D unclear. This CDR3 contains 13 residues. CDR1 is MNHEY and CDR2 is SMNVEV in the germline V gene (reference sequence). V dropped 0 bases and J dropped 0 bases, with 3 bases sitting between them.

The chain combines TRBV18 with TRBJ1-1; possible D gene TRBD1, 5 bases. The V gene's germline CDR1 is KGHSH and CDR2 LQKENI. The CDR3 is 16 residues long. V lost 4 bases to trimming and J lost 0 bases, with 15 bases between them. The CDR3 DNA is TGTGCCAGCTCACTATCAGGGTCTCTTTTGAACACTGAAGCTTTCTTT. Protein product: CASSLSGSLLNTEAFF. The full variable domain, its missing parts supplied by reference TRBV18 and TRBJ1-1, is NAGVMQNPRHLVRRRGQEARLRCSPMKGHSHVYWYRQLPEEGLKFMVYLQKENIIDESGMPKERFSAEFPKEGPSILRIQQVVRGDSAAYFCASSLSGSLLNTEAFFGQGTRLTVV.

This chain connects TRBV4-1 to TRBJ2-6; TRBD1 matches 7 bases. V trimming: 6 bases; J trimming: 0 bases; junction bases outside the gene matches: 8. The CDR3 consists of 17 residues. Germline CDR1 MGHRA, CDR2 YSYEKL. As DNA, the CDR3 is TGCGCCAGCAGGCCTGAGGGACAGCCCTCTGGGGCCAACGTCCTGACTTTC. Protein: CASRPEGQPSGANVLTF.

V is TRBV7-9 and J is TRBJ2-3, with D tentatively TRBD2 (7 bases). V dropped 2 bases and J dropped 4 bases, with 10 bases sitting between them. CDR3 size: 14 residues. CDR1 is SEHNR, CDR2 FQNEAQ, per germline (reference sequence). The CDR3 protein is CASSLRGGADTQYF. DNA of the CDR3: TGTGCCAGCAGCTTAAGGGGGGGCGCAGATACGCAGTATTTT.

The chain is built from TRBV6-5 and TRBJ2-2; 8 bases align to TRBD1. With 8 bases clipped from V and 1 base from J, the junction kept 3 bases outside the gene matches. The CDR3 is made up of 14 amino acids. Germline-derived CDR1 and CDR2 are MNHEY and SVGAGI. The CDR3 protein is CASSGQENTGELFF. CDR3 DNA sequence: TGTGCCAGCTCGGGACAGGAGAACACCGGGGAGCTGTTTTTT.

The genes are TRBV6-5 and TRBJ1-2, with D possibly being TRBD1 (6 bases). Trimming removed 6 bases at V and 2 bases at J, with 13 bases between. The length of the CDR3 is 14 residues. Germline V lookup: CDR1 MNHEY, CDR2 SVGAGI. The CDR3 DNA is TGTGCCAGCAGCACCTTCACAGGGAACTATGGCTACACCTTC. It is translated as CASSTFTGNYGYTF.

J is TRBJ1-1 and V is TRBV27; maybe TRBD1 (6 bases). V dropped 6 bases and J dropped 8 bases, with 13 bases sitting between them. CDR1 is MNHEY, CDR2 SMNVEV, per germline (reference sequence). The CDR3 has 12 amino acids. CDR3 sequence reads: CASSLGGKEAFF. CDR3 bases: TGTGCCAGCAGCCTAGGGGGAAAGGAAGCTTTCTTT.

This clone was detected only a few times. This chain links TRBV27 with TRBJ1-5; D unresolved. The V and J ends lost 0 bases and 5 bases respectively, with 14 bases between them. This CDR3 comprises 16 residues. Germline assignment: CDR1 MNHEY and CDR2 SMNVEV (reference sequence). The CDR3 DNA reads TGTGCCAGCAGTTTATCGATGCCAGCGGGCGATCAGCCCCAGCATTTT. This sequence encodes CASSLSMPAGDQPQHF.

V usage is TRBV19 and J usage is TRBJ2-7; 8 positions match TRBD1. The trim removed 3 bases at V and 1 base at J, leaving 5 bases unmatched. The CDR3 length is 15 residues. Per germline, CDR1 LNHDA and CDR2 SQIVND (reference sequence). The DNA of the CDR3 is TGTGCCAGTAGTATTTGGACAGGGACGTCCTACGAGCAGTACTTC. Its translation: CASSIWTGTSYEQYF.

This chain connects TRBV3-1 (or the pseudogene TRBV3-2) to TRBJ1-2; 8 bases align to TRBD1. Germline CDR1 reads LGHDT; CDR2 reads YNNKEL (reference sequence). J lost 5 bases, V lost 1 base, and 15 bases had no gene match. The CDR3 runs 18 residues. The CDR3 sequence: CASSQGRVRRTGRYGYTF. CDR3 sequence (DNA): TGTGCCAGCAGCCAAGGAAGAGTGCGGAGGACAGGGAGGTATGGCTACACCTTC.

The chain links TRBV3-1 (or the pseudogene TRBV3-2) to TRBJ1-1, with D possibly being TRBD1 (5 bases). Deletions cut 1 base from V and 6 bases from J, with 12 bases between. Germline assignment: CDR1 LGHDT and CDR2 YNNKEL (reference sequence). The CDR3 loop spans 14 amino acids. CDR3 loop: CASSQAGLGAEAFF. The CDR3 DNA reads as TGTGCCAGCAGCCAAGCCGGTCTAGGGGCTGAAGCTTTCTTT.

The V call is TRBV2, the J call TRBJ2-7, with 11 nucleotides matching TRBD2. Per the germline V gene, CDR1 is SNHLY and CDR2 is FYNNEI. The CDR3 covers 15 residues. The trim removed 8 bases at V and 4 bases at J, leaving 10 bases unmatched. The CDR3 here is CASRAPSGRSYEQYF. The CDR3 DNA follows: TGTGCCAGCCGGGCGCCTAGCGGGAGGTCTTACGAGCAGTACTTC.

The chain couples TRBV6-5 to TRBJ1-6; D call uncertain. Trimming left V 6 bases short and J 7 bases short, with 10 bases between. The CDR3 runs to 13 residues. Germline V lookup: CDR1 MNHEY, CDR2 SVGAGI. The CDR3 bases are TGTGCCAGCAGCCGTGAGCTGAATTCACCCCTCCACTTT. Protein sequence: CASSRELNSPLHF.

The chain combines TRBV9 with TRBJ1-1; D uncertain. V was trimmed by 0 bases and J by 3 bases, leaving 6 bases between them. The CDR3 sequence is 13 residues long. Germline V gives CDR1 SGDLS, CDR2 YYNGEE. DNA of the CDR3: TGTGCCAGCAGCGTAGACAGCTACACTGAAGCTTTCTTT. Encoded protein: CASSVDSYTEAFF.

The chain employs TRBV27 and TRBJ2-3, with 12 positions matching TRBD2. With V trimmed by 5 bases and J by 8 bases, 14 bases remained unmatched. Germline V CDR1 and CDR2: MNHEY, SMNVEV (reference sequence). This CDR3 has 17 residues. The DNA of the CDR3 is TGTGCCAGCAGTCCCTCGGGACTAGCGGGCGTTGTAGGTACGCAGTATTTT. It is translated as CASSPSGLAGVVGTQYF.